This entry features one T cell receptor beta chain sequence. Its antigen is currently unknown. These data come from a study of Tregs in tolerant kidney transplant recipients. Generated by immunoSEQ multiplex PCR, the TCRdb table keeps only in-frame clones and is missing some. The sample consists of roughly 64,000 clones, approximately 87% of them appearing once. CDR1 is LGHNA and CDR2 is YNFKEQ in the germline V gene. The V gene lost 0 bases and the J gene lost 12 bases, with 12 bases spanning the gap. The CDR3 loop spans 12 amino acids. The nonmyeloablative bone marrow transplants came from related graft donors, with transient mixed chimerism. CD4+CD25+CD127- Tregs, CD4+CD25- non-Tregs, CD4 and CD8 cells were sorted. Study findings and constraints: Some patients' samples used different primers over time, so nucleotide sequences weren't comparable. Antigen-driven expansion was suggested because donor-specific Tregs expanded more than all Tregs in tolerant patients.

The receptor's source is a human patient who received a combined kidney and bone marrow transplant. Some T cells may trace back to the graft donor. The rearrangement links TRBV4-2 to TRBJ2-7; the D is unclear. The sequencing used CD4+ T cells from blood (PBMCs), collected 6 months after the transplant. As DNA, the CDR3 is TGTGCCAGCAGCCAAGAAATAACGACTCTGTACTTC. This codes for CASSQEITTLYF.